This is a list of T cell receptor beta chains from one sample in a study of PD-L1 blockade in urothelial cancer. Using immunoSEQ multiplex PCR, the repertoire was profiled, and TCRdb retains in-frame clones only, with some absent. The table lists about 56,000 clones, 85% of them singletons. The starting material was PBMCs, obtained around atezolizumab (anti-PD-L1) treatment. The receptors stem from a man in his 70s with urothelial cancer. Each CDR3 is given with its conserved first and last residue. D genes are given only for firm matches. Size is stated for part of the rows, as once, few or many counts, or as a class when the clone is expanded.

abundance,j_gene,d_gene,v_gene,CDR3nt,CDR3aa
-,TRBJ1-3,-,TRBV5-4,TGTGCCAGCAGCCCAGGGACTTCCGGAAACACCATATATTTT,CASSPGTSGNTIYF
-,TRBJ1-5,TRBD1,TRBV28,TGTGCCAGCAGACCGGCCCGGGGACAGCCGAGCAATCAGCCCCAGCATTTT,CASRPARGQPSNQPQHF
-,TRBJ2-3,-,TRBV10-2,TGCGCCAGCAGTGAGATAGAGGGTCCATACGCGTATTTT,CASSEIEGPYAYF
-,TRBJ2-7,-,TRBV2,TGTGCCAATAGACAGGACCTTTCGACTTACGAGCAGTACTTC,CANRQDLSTYEQYF
-,TRBJ2-1,-,TRBV9,TGTGCCAGCAGCGTAGGAGGCTCCTACAATGAGCAGTTCTTC,CASSVGGSYNEQFF
-,TRBJ2-7,TRBD2,TRBV5-1,TGCGCCAGCAGCCCAGGGACTAGCGGGATATACGAGCAGTACTTC,CASSPGTSGIYEQYF
-,TRBJ2-5,-,TRBV5-1,TGCGCCAGCAGACCCCAGAGCGCGCAAGAGACCCAGTACTTC,CASRPQSAQETQYF
-,TRBJ2-5,TRBD2,TRBV9,TGTGCCAGCAGCGCACTAGCGGGAGTCTCCCAAGAGACCCAGTACTTC,CASSALAGVSQETQYF
-,TRBJ2-7,TRBD1,TRBV6-5,TGTGCCAGCAGTTACCGGGGGACAGGGAGCGACGAGCAGTACTTC,CASSYRGTGSDEQYF
-,TRBJ1-6,-,TRBV9,TGTGCCAGCAGCGTAGGTCGGACAGAAGCACCCCTCCACTTT,CASSVGRTEAPLHF
-,TRBJ2-1,TRBD2,TRBV9,TGTGCCAGCAGCGTAGCTTCCAGCGGGAGTATCAACCATGAGCAGTTCTTC,CASSVASSGSINHEQFF
-,TRBJ2-5,-,TRBV7-9,TGTGCCAGCAGCCTTCGCCTCGACTCCCCGATTGAGGCCCAGTACTTC,CASSLRLDSPIEAQYF
-,TRBJ2-3,-,TRBV27,TGTGCCAGCAGTTTAATGGGGACTCAGACCACAGATACGCAGTATTTT,CASSLMGTQTTDTQYF
-,TRBJ1-5,-,TRBV28,TGTGCCAGCAGCCGAGGGGGGGCATCCTATAGCAATCAGCCCCAGCATTTT,CASSRGGASYSNQPQHF
-,TRBJ2-5,TRBD2,TRBV7-2,TGTGCCAGCAGCTTACGTAGCGGGAATCAAGAGACCCAGTACTTC,CASSLRSGNQETQYF
medium-sized,TRBJ2-1,TRBD2,TRBV29-1,TGCAGCGTTGACCTGACTAGCGGGAGCTCCAATGAGCAGTTCTTC,CSVDLTSGSSNEQFF
-,TRBJ1-1,-,TRBV11-2,TGTGCCAGCAGCTTAGAAGTGGACACCGAAGCTTTCTTT,CASSLEVDTEAFF
few,TRBJ2-6,TRBD1,TRBV18,TGTGCCAGCTCTCCGACAGGGACCCTCTCTGGGGCCAACGTCCTGACTTTC,CASSPTGTLSGANVLTF
-,TRBJ2-3,-,TRBV20-1,TGCAGTGCTAGTAGCTACTTATACGCGTATTTT,CSASSYLYAYF
-,TRBJ1-2,-,TRBV11-2,TGTGCCAGCAGCTCCCGAGGCGGGGGGGATAACTATGGCTACACCTTC,CASSSRGGGDNYGYTF
-,TRBJ2-7,TRBD1,TRBV7-9,TGTGCCAGCAGCTCTAACCGACAGGGAGCCTACGAGCAGTACTTC,CASSSNRQGAYEQYF
once,TRBJ1-1,-,TRBV10-1,TGCGCCAGCAGCTCGACTCCTAGTAGGACTGAAGCTTTCTTT,CASSSTPSRTEAFF
-,TRBJ2-7,TRBD1,TRBV28,TGTGCCAGCAGTTCCGGTACAGGGGCCTACGAGCAGTACTTC,CASSSGTGAYEQYF
-,TRBJ2-3,TRBD2,TRBV5-6,TGTGCCAGCAGCCCTCTAGCGGATAGCACAGATACGCAGTATTTT,CASSPLADSTDTQYF
-,TRBJ2-7,-,TRBV27,TGTGCCAGCATCCCGAGCTCCTACGAGCAGTACTTC,CASIPSSYEQYF
-,TRBJ1-4,-,TRBV7-6,TGTGCCAGCAGCTTAGGCTCGAGGGAAAAACTGTTTTTT,CASSLGSREKLFF
-,TRBJ2-5,TRBD2,TRBV25-1,TGTGCCAGCAGTGAAGGAGGAGCGGGGGAGACCCAGTACTTC,CASSEGGAGETQYF
-,TRBJ1-5,TRBD1,TRBV10-3,TGTGCCATCAGCCAGGGGGACCAGCCCCAGCATTTT,CAISQGDQPQHF
-,TRBJ2-1,-,TRBV5-5,TGTGCCAGCAGCCCGAGAGGGGGTAATGAGCAGTTCTTC,CASSPRGGNEQFF